A selection of T cell receptor beta chains follows, all from one sample in a study of T-cell reconstitution after alpha-beta-depleted transplantation in children. TCRdb redid the calling of the PCR reads with MiXCR, one entry per CDR3 protein. Of roughly 180,000 distinct CDR3 sequences detected, 11% appear once; the ten largest clones hold less than 15%. Sequenced here: PBMCs, sampled before TCRalphabeta/CD19-depleted stem cell transplant. The source of these receptors is a boy aged 2 to 10 with acute myeloid leukemia, due to receive a stem cell transplant. Each CDR3 is given with its conserved first and last residue. Each record gives: D gene, clone size, J gene, V gene, CDR3 DNA, CDR3 protein. The D gene is left open where the match is weak. Expanded clones get a size class; other rows say once, few or many, or leave the size out.

d_gene: TRBD1; abundance: NA; j_gene: TRBJ1-1; v_gene: TRBV6-5; CDR3nt: TGTGCCAGCAGTTATCTATCCCCAAACAGGGGGGGCACTGAAGCTTTCTTT; CDR3aa: CASSYLSPNRGGTEAFF
d_gene: TRBD2; abundance: many; j_gene: TRBJ2-3; v_gene: TRBV7-8; CDR3nt: TGTGCCAGCAGCTTACGGGCTAGCGGGGGCACAGATACGCAGTATTTT; CDR3aa: CASSLRASGGTDTQYF
d_gene: NA; abundance: many; j_gene: TRBJ2-1; v_gene: TRBV20-1; CDR3nt: TGCAGTGCTAGAGATCTAACAGGAGGTTACAATGAGCAGTTCTTC; CDR3aa: CSARDLTGGYNEQFF
d_gene: NA; abundance: NA; j_gene: TRBJ2-7; v_gene: TRBV20-1; CDR3nt: TGCAGTGCTAGAGACCGGACAGTGACCTACGAGCAGTACTTC; CDR3aa: CSARDRTVTYEQYF
d_gene: TRBD2; abundance: many; j_gene: TRBJ2-2; v_gene: TRBV5-1; CDR3nt: TGCGCCAGTAGCGTTGGGACTAGCCTATGGGAGCTGTTTTTT; CDR3aa: CASSVGTSLWELFF
d_gene: TRBD2; abundance: many; j_gene: TRBJ2-2; v_gene: TRBV9; CDR3nt: TGTGCCAGCAGCCTTAGCGGGGGCACCGGGGAGCTGTTTTTT; CDR3aa: CASSLSGGTGELFF
d_gene: NA; abundance: NA; j_gene: TRBJ2-7; v_gene: TRBV29-1; CDR3nt: TGCAGCGTTGAAACAAGGTACGAGCAGTACTTC; CDR3aa: CSVETRYEQYF
d_gene: TRBD2; abundance: few; j_gene: TRBJ2-1; v_gene: TRBV4-2; CDR3nt: TGTGCCAGCAGCCAAGGGGAACTAGCGGAGCAGTTCTTC; CDR3aa: CASSQGELAEQFF
d_gene: TRBD2; abundance: many; j_gene: TRBJ2-2; v_gene: TRBV24-1; CDR3nt: TGTGCCACCAGTGACATCTTTCTCAGCGGGGGACTGAACACCGGGGAGCTGTTTTTT; CDR3aa: CATSDIFLSGGLNTGELFF
d_gene: NA; abundance: many; j_gene: TRBJ1-2; v_gene: TRBV7-9; CDR3nt: TGTGCCAGCAGCCCGCCGGACCGTGCGTCGGGCTACACCTTC; CDR3aa: CASSPPDRASGYTF
d_gene: NA; abundance: many; j_gene: TRBJ2-1; v_gene: TRBV20-1; CDR3nt: TGCAGTGCTAGCGCTCCTCAATCTTTCGGAGCCTACAATGAGCAGTTCTTC; CDR3aa: CSASAPQSFGAYNEQFF
d_gene: NA; abundance: medium-sized; j_gene: TRBJ1-1; v_gene: TRBV5-1; CDR3nt: TGCGCCAGCAGCTTGAATTACGGGGGGGACACTGAAGCTTTCTTT; CDR3aa: CASSLNYGGDTEAFF
d_gene: NA; abundance: many; j_gene: TRBJ2-1; v_gene: TRBV4-1; CDR3nt: TGCGCCAGCAGGAGAATAGCGGACAGTTACAATGAGCAGTTCTTC; CDR3aa: CASRRIADSYNEQFF
d_gene: NA; abundance: many; j_gene: TRBJ2-2; v_gene: TRBV12-3/TRBV12-4; CDR3nt: TGTGCCAGCAGCCGGAAAGTTCCGGAAGTCGGGGAGCTGTTTTTT; CDR3aa: CASSRKVPEVGELFF
d_gene: TRBD1; abundance: many; j_gene: TRBJ1-2; v_gene: TRBV7-8; CDR3nt: TGTGCCAGCAGCCATACTCACTCGACAGGGAGCTACACCTTC; CDR3aa: CASSHTHSTGSYTF
d_gene: TRBD2; abundance: many; j_gene: TRBJ2-1; v_gene: TRBV20-1; CDR3nt: TGCAGTGCTAGAGTCCTAGCGGGGGGTTCCTACAATGAGCAGTTCTTC; CDR3aa: CSARVLAGGSYNEQFF
d_gene: NA; abundance: NA; j_gene: TRBJ2-5; v_gene: TRBV20-1; CDR3nt: TGCAGTGCTAGAGAGCATGTAGAGACCCAGTACTTC; CDR3aa: CSAREHVETQYF
d_gene: TRBD2; abundance: many; j_gene: TRBJ2-1; v_gene: TRBV11-2; CDR3nt: TGTGCCAGCAGCTTAAGGCCTAGCGGGGACAATGAGCAGTTCTTC; CDR3aa: CASSLRPSGDNEQFF
d_gene: TRBD1; abundance: many; j_gene: TRBJ2-3; v_gene: TRBV3-1; CDR3nt: TGTGCCAGCAGCCAAGAGGACAGGCAATACACAGATACGCAGTATTTT; CDR3aa: CASSQEDRQYTDTQYF
d_gene: NA; abundance: many; j_gene: TRBJ1-5; v_gene: TRBV10-3; CDR3nt: TGTGCCATCAGTGAGTCTTGGGGAGGGGGTAGCAATCAGCCCCAGCATTTT; CDR3aa: CAISESWGGGSNQPQHF